This T cell receptor (beta chain) was captured by sequencing in a study of cytomegalovirus exposure and HLA in healthy donors. Study-wide points: Some V segments (TRBV6-2 and TRBV6-3 among them) were excluded as indistinguishable. Available immune exposure information was restricted to CMV serostatus only.

Trimming took 3 bases from V and 0 from J; bases not matched to a gene: 3. CDR3 size: 17 residues. The germline gives CDR1 MGHRA, CDR2 YSYEKL. Vbeta (60) and Jbeta (13) primers were used in the PCR. Assay: immunoSEQ multiplex PCR; the TCRdb copy retains only in-frame clones and omits some. The table shows 90,000 or so clones, with roughly four fifths occurring only once. In the case of this clone: The target antigen is unknown. Other DNA sequences in this specimen translate into the identical CDR3.

The sequence derives from a man aged 30 to 45 in good health and CMV-seropositive. The genes are TRBV4-1 and TRBJ1-4; TRBD1 matches 11 bases. Sequences were obtained from PBMCs. The CDR3 nucleotides are TGCGCCAGCAGCCAGGACAGGGGGCGATCAACTAATGAAAAACTGTTTTTT. Amino acid sequence: CASSQDRGRSTNEKLFF.